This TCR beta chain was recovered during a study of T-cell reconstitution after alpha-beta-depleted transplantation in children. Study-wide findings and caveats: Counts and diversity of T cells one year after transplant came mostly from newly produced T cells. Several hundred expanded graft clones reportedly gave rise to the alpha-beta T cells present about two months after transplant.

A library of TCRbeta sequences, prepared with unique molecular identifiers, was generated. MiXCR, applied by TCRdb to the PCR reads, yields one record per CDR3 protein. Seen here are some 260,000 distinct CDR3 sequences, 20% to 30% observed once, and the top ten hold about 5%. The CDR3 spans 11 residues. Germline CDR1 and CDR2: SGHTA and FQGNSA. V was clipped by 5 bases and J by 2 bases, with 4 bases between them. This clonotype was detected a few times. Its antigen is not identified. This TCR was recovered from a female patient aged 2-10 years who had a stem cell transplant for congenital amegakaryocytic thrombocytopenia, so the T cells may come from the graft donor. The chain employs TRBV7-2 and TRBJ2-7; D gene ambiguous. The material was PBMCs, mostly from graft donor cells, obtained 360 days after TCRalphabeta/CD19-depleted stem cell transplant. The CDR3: CASSITYEQYF. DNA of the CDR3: TGTGCCAGCAGCATAACCTACGAGCAGTACTTC.